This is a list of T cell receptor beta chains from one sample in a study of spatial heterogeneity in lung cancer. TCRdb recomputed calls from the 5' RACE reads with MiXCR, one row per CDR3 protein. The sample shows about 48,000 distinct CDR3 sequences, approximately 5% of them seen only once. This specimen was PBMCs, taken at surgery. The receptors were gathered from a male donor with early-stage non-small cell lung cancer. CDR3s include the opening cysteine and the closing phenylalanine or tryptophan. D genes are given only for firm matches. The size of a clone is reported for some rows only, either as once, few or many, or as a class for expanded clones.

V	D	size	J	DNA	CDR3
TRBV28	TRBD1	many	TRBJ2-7	TGTGCCAGCAGCTCGACAGGGATCCACGAGCAGTACTTC	CASSSTGIHEQYF
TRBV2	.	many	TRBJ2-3	TGTGCCAGCGGGCCTTCGGGAGATACGCAGTATTTT	CASGPSGDTQYF
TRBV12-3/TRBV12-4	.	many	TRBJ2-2	TGTGCCAGCAGTTTCCGAGAATGGACCGGGGAGCTGTTTTTT	CASSFREWTGELFF
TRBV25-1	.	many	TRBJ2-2	TGTGCCAGCAGTGAATCCCGGGTTGGAAACACCGGGGAGCTGTTTTTT	CASSESRVGNTGELFF
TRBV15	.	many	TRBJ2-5	TGTGCCACCAGCAGAGAAAGAAGAGAGACCCAGTACTTC	CATSRERRETQYF
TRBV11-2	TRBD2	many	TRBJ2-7	TGTGCCAGGGGTGCTAGCGGGAGGGCCTTGGAATACGAGCAGTACTTC	CARGASGRALEYEQYF
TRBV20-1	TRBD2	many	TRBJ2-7	TGCAGTGCTTCTTGGACTAGCGGGTACTCCTACGAGCAGTACTTC	CSASWTSGYSYEQYF
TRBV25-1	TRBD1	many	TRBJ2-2	TGTGCCAGCAGCTCTAACAGGGGGCCGTACGGGGAGCTGTTTTTT	CASSSNRGPYGELFF
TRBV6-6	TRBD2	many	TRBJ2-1	TGTGCCAGCAGTTGGCTACTAGCGGGAGGGCCATACAATGAGCAGTTCTTC	CASSWLLAGGPYNEQFF
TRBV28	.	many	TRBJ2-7	TGTGCCAGCAGTTTAAGGGCGTTTTACGAGCAGTACTTC	CASSLRAFYEQYF
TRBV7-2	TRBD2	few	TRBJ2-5	TGTGCCAGCAGCTTAGCTAGCGGGAGGATGGAGACCCAGTACTTC	CASSLASGRMETQYF
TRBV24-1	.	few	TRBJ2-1	TGTGCCACCTCCGGAGGTGAGGACCACAATGAGCAGTTCTTC	CATSGGEDHNEQFF
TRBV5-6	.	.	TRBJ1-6	TGTGCCAGCACCCCGGGGGTCGGGGGTCTGGGTTCACCCCTCCACTTT	CASTPGVGGLGSPLHF
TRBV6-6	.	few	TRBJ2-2	TGTGCCAGCATCTATAACAGGGTTACCGGGGAGCTGTTTTTT	CASIYNRVTGELFF
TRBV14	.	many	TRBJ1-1	TGTGCCAGCAGCCAAGAGGGAAGGGTGACTGAAGCTTTCTTT	CASSQEGRVTEAFF
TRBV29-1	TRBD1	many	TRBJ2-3	TGCAGCGTCCCCCGGGACAGGGTTACAGATACGCAGTATTTT	CSVPRDRVTDTQYF
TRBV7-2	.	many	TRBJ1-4	TGTGCCAGCAGCTCGCTCGTCACCGGGGAAAAACTGTTTTTT	CASSSLVTGEKLFF
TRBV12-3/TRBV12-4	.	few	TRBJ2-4	TGTGCCAGCAGATACGACTCCTTCAAAAACATTCAGTACTTC	CASRYDSFKNIQYF
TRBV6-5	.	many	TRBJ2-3	TGTGCCAGCAGTTCGTCCAGGGCTGCAGATACGCAGTATTTT	CASSSSRAADTQYF
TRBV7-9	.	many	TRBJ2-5	TGTGCCAGCAGCTCCCGCAGGGACCAAGAGACCCAGTACTTC	CASSSRRDQETQYF
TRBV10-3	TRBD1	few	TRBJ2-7	TGTGCCATCAGTGGGACGGGACAGGGGGTAACCTACGAGCAGTACTTC	CAISGTGQGVTYEQYF
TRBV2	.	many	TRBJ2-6	TGTGCCAGCAGTGAAAACAGGGCCTCTGGGGCCAACGTCCTGACTTTC	CASSENRASGANVLTF
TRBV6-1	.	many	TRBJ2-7	TGTGCCAGCACCCAGGACTCGAGCTCCTACGAGCAGTACTTC	CASTQDSSSYEQYF
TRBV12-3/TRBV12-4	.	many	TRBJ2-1	TGTGCCAGCAGTTTTGTAGGGACCTCCTACAATGAGCAGTTCTTC	CASSFVGTSYNEQFF
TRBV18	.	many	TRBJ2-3	TGTGCCAGCTCACCTACCGGAGGGGGGACAGATACGCAGTATTTT	CASSPTGGGTDTQYF
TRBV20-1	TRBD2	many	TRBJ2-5	TGCAGTGCTGCCGGGACTAGCGGGGGGCTCCAAGAGACCCAGTACTTC	CSAAGTSGGLQETQYF
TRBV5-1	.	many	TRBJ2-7	TGCGCCAGCAGCTCTACTCGCTTGGACTACGAGCAGTACTTC	CASSSTRLDYEQYF
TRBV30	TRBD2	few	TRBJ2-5	TGTGCCTGGATTCGAAGCGGGAGAGGGTACCAAGAGACCCAGTACTTC	CAWIRSGRGYQETQYF
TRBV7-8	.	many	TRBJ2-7	TGTGCCAGCAGCTTAGAGAGGGTCTACGAGCAGTACTTC	CASSLERVYEQYF
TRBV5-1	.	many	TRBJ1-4	TGCGCCAGCAGCTTGGAACCCTCAGAGCGGAAACTGTTTTTT	CASSLEPSERKLFF
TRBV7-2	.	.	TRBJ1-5	TGTGCCAGCAGCGCTCTAGGGGTCGGGCAGCCCCAGCATTTT	CASSALGVGQPQHF
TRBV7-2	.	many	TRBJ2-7	TGTGCCAGCAGCTTCCGTGGCGAGCAGTACTTC	CASSFRGEQYF
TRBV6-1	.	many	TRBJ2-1	TGTGCCAGCAGTGCCGGGACCCCCAATGAGCAGTTCTTC	CASSAGTPNEQFF
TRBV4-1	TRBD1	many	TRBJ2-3	TGCGCCAGCAGCCAGGACAGGGCGGCCACAGATACGCAGTATTTT	CASSQDRAATDTQYF
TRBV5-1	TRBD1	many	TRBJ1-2	TGCGCCAGCAGCACTGGACAGGGGGACTATGGCTACACCTTC	CASSTGQGDYGYTF
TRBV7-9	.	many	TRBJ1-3	TGTGCCAGCAGACCACGAGGGACACCCTCTGGAAACACCATATATTTT	CASRPRGTPSGNTIYF
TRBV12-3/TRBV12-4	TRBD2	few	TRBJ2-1	TGTGCCAGCAGTCCCCGGGTCGGGAGGCTGGTCACTTATGTAGGCTACAATGAGCAGTTCTTC	CASSPRVGRLVTYVGYNEQFF
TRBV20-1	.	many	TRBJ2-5	TGCAGTGCTAGAGTCTGGGACAACCAAGAGACCCAGTACTTC	CSARVWDNQETQYF
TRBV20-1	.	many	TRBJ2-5	TGCAGTGCTAGAGGGGGCTTGGTTAACTACCAAGAGACCCAGTACTTC	CSARGGLVNYQETQYF
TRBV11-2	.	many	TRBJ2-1	TGTGCCAGCAGCCACAACAGGGTAGGAGGCAATGAGCAGTTCTTC	CASSHNRVGGNEQFF
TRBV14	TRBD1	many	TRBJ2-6	TGTGCCAGCAGCCATAAATTTCGGGACAGGGGTCTGCAAACTGGGGCCAACGTCCTGACTTTC	CASSHKFRDRGLQTGANVLTF
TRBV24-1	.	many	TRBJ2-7	TGTGCCACCAGTGATTCCAGGGGAAACAACGAGCAGTACTTC	CATSDSRGNNEQYF
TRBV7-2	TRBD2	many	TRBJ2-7	TGTGCCAGCAGCCTAGCGGGACCATCATACGAGCAGTACTTC	CASSLAGPSYEQYF
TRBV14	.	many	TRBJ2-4	TGTGCCAGCAGCCAAAGTCCTGCGGCGGGGTCCAAAAACATTCAGTACTTC	CASSQSPAAGSKNIQYF
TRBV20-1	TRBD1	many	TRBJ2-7	TGCAGCGTGAGGACAGGGGCCGAGCAGTACTTC	CSVRTGAEQYF
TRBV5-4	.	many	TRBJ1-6	TGTGCCAGCAGCTTGGTGGCAGCAAATAATTCACCCCTCCACTTT	CASSLVAANNSPLHF
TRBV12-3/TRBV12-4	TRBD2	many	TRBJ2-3	TGTGCCAGCAGCCGTAGCGGGAGTGGTGGTACGCAGTATTTT	CASSRSGSGGTQYF
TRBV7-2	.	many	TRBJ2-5	TGTGCCAGCAGCTTAGGGGTTGAGACCCAGTACTTC	CASSLGVETQYF
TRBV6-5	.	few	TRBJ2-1	TGTGCCAGCAGCGTCCGACCGTCCTACAATGAGCAGTTCTTC	CASSVRPSYNEQFF
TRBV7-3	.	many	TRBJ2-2	TGTGCCAGCAGCTCCGAGGACGCCGGGGAGCTGTTTTTT	CASSSEDAGELFF
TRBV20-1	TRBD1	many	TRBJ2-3	TGCAGTGCTAGTGGGGACAGGGCTGCAGATACGCAGTATTTT	CSASGDRAADTQYF